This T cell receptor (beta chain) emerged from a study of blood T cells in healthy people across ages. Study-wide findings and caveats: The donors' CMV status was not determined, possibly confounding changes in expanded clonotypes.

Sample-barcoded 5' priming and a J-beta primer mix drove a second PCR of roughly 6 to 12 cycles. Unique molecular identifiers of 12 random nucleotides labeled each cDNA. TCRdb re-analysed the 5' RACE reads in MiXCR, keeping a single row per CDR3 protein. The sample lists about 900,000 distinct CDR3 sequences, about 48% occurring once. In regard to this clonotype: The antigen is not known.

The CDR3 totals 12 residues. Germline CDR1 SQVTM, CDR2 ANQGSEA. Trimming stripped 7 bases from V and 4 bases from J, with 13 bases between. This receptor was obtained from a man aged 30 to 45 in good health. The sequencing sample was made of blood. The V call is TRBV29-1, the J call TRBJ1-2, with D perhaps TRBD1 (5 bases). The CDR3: CSASGTAYGYTF. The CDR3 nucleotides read TGCAGCGCTTCCGGGACGGCCTATGGCTACACCTTC.